This TCR beta chain was identified during a study of T cell responses to AZD1222 COVID-19 vaccine. To note about this clone: Its antigen is not known.

Regarding the study as a whole: White British donors predominated, females outnumbered males, and clonal diversity was possibly underestimated. Every sample of the repertoires postdated the peak T cell response. Breadth and depth of Spike-specific TCRs rose after two AZD1222 doses. The reported proportion of spike-specific TCRs targeting unmutated variant regions was nearly half.

Only in-frame clones appear in the TCRdb table, and some are missing; sequencing was by immunoSEQ multiplex PCR. The sample has fewer than 100,000 clones, 87% seen once. Germline values: CDR1 SGDLS, CDR2 YYNGEE. V was shortened by 3 bases and J by 4 bases, with 13 bases between the two germline ends. The CDR3 consists of 14 residues. J is TRBJ2-5 and V is TRBV9; perhaps D is TRBD1 or TRBD2 (6 bases each). The source of this sequence is an adult who received the AZD1222 COVID-19 vaccine. The specimen comprised peripheral blood, sampled 28 days after the second AZD1222 dose. CDR3 in DNA: TGTGCCAGCAGCGATGAGGGGGGAGGAGAGACCCAGTACTTC. It translates to CASSDEGGGETQYF.